This TCR beta chain is drawn from a study of T cell responses to AZD1222 COVID-19 vaccine. This clone has just one count. Its matching antigen is unknown. At one boundary the junction diverges from the germline segment, which might be a read error. The repertoire was sequenced with immunoSEQ multiplex PCR; TCRdb's copy has only in-frame clones and lacks some. The sample records 75,000 to 100,000 clones, 88% being singletons. Germline-derived CDR1 and CDR2 are MNHEY and SVGEGT. The CDR3 has 13 residues. Broader study findings: After the peak T cell response, and only then, were repertoires sampled. Dominant at 160-218 and 743-854, vaccine-associated CD4 TCRs also spanned spike.

The sequence derives from an adult in good health. The starting material was peripheral blood, obtained on day 0 of AZD1222 vaccination. V usage is TRBV6-2 or TRBV6-3 and J usage is TRBJ2-1; D gene ambiguous. The CDR3 DNA is TGTGCCAGCAGTTACACCGGCGTAAATGGGCAGTTCTTC. It specifies CASSYTGVNGQFF.